These 18 T cell receptor beta chains share one sample of origin, sequenced in a study of T-cell memory formation after mild COVID-19. TCRdb re-derived calls from the 5' RACE reads in MiXCR, one entry per CDR3 protein. The sample has 350,000 to 500,000 distinct CDR3 sequences; under 20% are singletons. The sequencing sample was made of PBMCs or a T cell subset sorted from them (not recorded which). Receptors were obtained from a man aged 18 to 29 who had mild COVID-19 (a few samples of this study predate the infection). Cell type and time point are not known.

The chain uses TRBV6-1 and TRBJ1-1; 10 bases match TRBD1. Per the germline V gene, CDR1 is MNHNS and CDR2 is SASEGT. The CDR3 runs to 14 residues. The junction had 8 bases not matched to a gene; V was cut back by 6 bases and J by 7 bases. In DNA, the CDR3 is TGTGCCAGCAGAGAATGGGGACAGGGGAATGAAGCTTTCTTT. As protein: CASREWGQGNEAFF.

Ten or more counts support this clonotype. Here the CDR3 reads CASSPSSGANVLTF. The CDR3 DNA sequence: TGTGCCAGCAGCCCGAGCTCTGGGGCCAACGTCCTGACTTTC. The rearrangement joins TRBV7-7 to TRBJ2-6; D is unresolved. V was trimmed by 5 bases and J by 0 bases, leaving 5 bases between them. The CDR3 is made up of 14 amino acids. Germline V gives CDR1 SSHAT, CDR2 FNYEAQ (reference sequence).

This clonotype was recorded a few times. The rearrangement links TRBV28 to TRBJ2-7; 7 bases agree with TRBD1. Per the germline V gene, CDR1 is MDHEN and CDR2 is SYDVKM. V lost 9 bases to trimming and J lost 7 bases; unmatched junction nucleotides: 9. The CDR3 totals 12 residues. CDR3 sequence reads: CASTTGVQEQYV. DNA of the CDR3: TGTGCCAGTACTACAGGGGTGCAGGAGCAGTACGTC.

The chain carries TRBV28 and TRBJ1-2, with D possibly matching TRBD1 (5 bases). Germline V CDR1 and CDR2: MDHEN, SYDVKM. V shed 7 bases and J shed 4 bases, with 19 bases lying between them. The CDR3 contains 15 residues. The CDR3 protein is CASTIKRQSSYGYTF. DNA for the CDR3: TGTGCCAGCACCATTAAACGACAGTCGAGCTATGGCTACACCTTC.

This clonotype was counted only a few times. This chain links TRBV7-9 with TRBJ2-2, with 14 bases identical to TRBD2. Per the germline V gene, CDR1 is SEHNR and CDR2 is FQNEAQ (reference sequence). Trimming removed 6 bases from V and 2 bases from J; junction bases left unmatched: 8. This CDR3 comprises 18 residues. The CDR3 protein is CASRRPGLAGVNTGELFF. CDR3 DNA sequence: TGTGCCAGCAGGCGACCGGGACTAGCGGGGGTAAACACCGGGGAGCTGTTTTTT. Filled out from reference TRBV7-9 and TRBJ2-2, the complete variable domain reads DTGVSQNPRHKITKRGQNVTFRCDPISEHNRLYWYRQTLGQGPEFLTYFQNEAQLEKSRLLSDRFSAERPKGSFSTLEIQRTEQGDSAMYLCASRRPGLAGVNTGELFFGEGSRLTVL.

The chain couples TRBV6-2 or TRBV6-3 to TRBJ1-2; D is perhaps TRBD1 (5 bases). Trimming cost V 2 bases and J 4 bases, with 11 bases left between them. The CDR3 has 14 amino acids. The V gene's germline CDR1 is MNHEY and CDR2 SVGEGT. The CDR3 DNA is TGTGCCAGCAGTTACGGGGCCAGATTCTATGGCTACACCTTC. Encoded protein: CASSYGARFYGYTF.

The J gene is TRBJ2-3, the V gene TRBV12-3 or TRBV12-4; the D is unclear. This CDR3 comprises 14 residues. V was pared by 2 bases and J by 0 bases, with 6 bases between. The CDR3, as DNA: TGTGCCAGCAGTTTACTAGGCAGCACAGATACGCAGTATTTT. This codes for CASSLLGSTDTQYF.

J is TRBJ1-1 and V is TRBV4-1, with D hard to call. This CDR3 comprises 15 residues. Trimming cost V 0 bases and J 0 bases, with 8 bases left between them. Germline lookup yields CDR1 MGHRA and CDR2 YSYEKL. DNA for the CDR3: TGCGCCAGCAGCCAAGATTGGTTTCTGAACACTGAAGCTTTCTTT. Translating it yields CASSQDWFLNTEAFF.

The chain has TRBV29-1 and TRBJ2-1, with TRBD2 identical over 7 bases. This CDR3 spans 11 amino acids. Germline CDR1 reads SQVTM; CDR2 reads ANQGSEA. The J segment lost 15 bases and the V segment lost 5 bases, leaving 10 bases of the junction unmatched. CDR3 sequence: CSVFDAGDLFF. The CDR3 DNA reads as TGCAGCGTTTTTGACGCGGGGGACTTGTTCTTC.

This clonotype was found a few times. This sequence joins TRBV7-2 and TRBJ1-4; the D gene is possibly TRBD1 (5 bases). Germline V gene lookup returns CDR1 SGHTA and CDR2 FQGNSA. V was shortened by 5 bases and J by 8 bases, with 18 bases between the two germline ends. This CDR3 contains 15 residues. CDR3 region: CASSHQGYGEEKLFF. The CDR3 DNA sequence: TGTGCCAGCAGCCACCAGGGTTACGGGGAAGAAAAACTGTTTTTT.

The CDR3 reads CASWSEQGQGAGGAFF. CDR3 in DNA: TGTGCCAGCTGGTCGGAACAGGGACAGGGGGCCGGGGGTGCTTTCTTT. This chain joins TRBV21-1 and TRBJ1-1; TRBD1 was called by the table and not checked on the DNA. TRBV21-1 is given as a pseudogene. This CDR3 region has 16 residues.

A few counts support this clonotype. The chain has TRBV7-2 and TRBJ1-1, with D maybe TRBD1 (5 bases). The CDR3 is 14 amino acids. Germline V lookup: CDR1 SGHTA, CDR2 FQGNSA. Trimming cost V 5 bases and J 0 bases, with 10 bases left between them. The CDR3 DNA reads as TGTGCCAGCAGCCGAGGGGTTTTGAACACTGAAGCTTTCTTT. This sequence encodes CASSRGVLNTEAFF.

This clonotype occurred a few times. The chain links TRBV5-1 to TRBJ2-7; 8 bases fit TRBD2. The germline V gene has CDR1 SGHRS and CDR2 YFSETQ. After removal of 4 bases from V and 3 bases from J, the junction contained 15 bases not matched to a gene. The CDR3 is made up of 17 amino acids. CDR3 coding DNA: TGCGCCAGCAGCCTCCCCGGGGGGGGGACTAGGTTCTACGAGCAGTACTTC. Its translation is CASSLPGGGTRFYEQYF.

The chain recombines TRBV9 with TRBJ2-1, with TRBD1 identical over 9 bases. Per germline, CDR1 SGDLS and CDR2 YYNGEE. The V segment lost 4 bases and the J segment 2 bases; nucleotides outside the gene matches: 7. The CDR3 extends over 16 amino acids. The CDR3 DNA follows: TGTGCCAGCAGCACCGGGACAGGGAGGACCTACAATGAGCAGTTCTTC. Amino acids: CASSTGTGRTYNEQFF.

Many counts were recorded for this clonotype. The chain is built from TRBV20-1 and TRBJ2-3; unclear D gene. Germline V gene lookup returns CDR1 DFQATT and CDR2 SNEGSKA (reference sequence). V shed 1 base and J shed 4 bases, with 0 bases lying between them. The CDR3 extends over 10 amino acids. CDR3 residues: CSARADTQYF. In DNA, the CDR3 is TGCAGTGCTAGAGCAGATACGCAGTATTTT.

V is TRBV28 and J is TRBJ1-1; perhaps TRBD1 as D (5 bases). Germline lookup yields CDR1 MDHEN and CDR2 SYDVKM. There are 13 residues in the CDR3. V dropped 6 bases and J dropped 6 bases, with 14 bases sitting between them. The CDR3 DNA reads TGTGCCAGCAGGTACGGGGGATACGCTGAAGCTTTCTTT. Translation gives CASRYGGYAEAFF.

In its sample, this clonotype was seen a few times. The chain links TRBV9 to TRBJ2-1; 7 bases agree with TRBD1. Germline loops: CDR1 SGDLS, CDR2 YYNGEE. This CDR3 is built from 16 residues. Trimming cost V 4 bases and J 9 bases; bases outside gene matches: 16. The CDR3 sequence is CASSFTIDRVGSEQFF. CDR3 bases: TGTGCCAGCAGCTTCACCATCGACAGGGTCGGTAGTGAGCAGTTCTTC.

This clonotype occurred a few times. The chain recombines TRBV6-6 with TRBJ2-7, with 8 nucleotides matching TRBD1. Germline CDR1 reads MNHNY; CDR2 reads SVGAGI (reference sequence). Trimming took 2 bases from V and 6 from J; bases not matched to a gene: 6. There are 14 residues in the CDR3. The chain's CDR3 is CASSYLITGGEQYV. CDR3 DNA sequence: TGTGCCAGCAGTTACCTAATAACAGGGGGCGAGCAGTACGTC.